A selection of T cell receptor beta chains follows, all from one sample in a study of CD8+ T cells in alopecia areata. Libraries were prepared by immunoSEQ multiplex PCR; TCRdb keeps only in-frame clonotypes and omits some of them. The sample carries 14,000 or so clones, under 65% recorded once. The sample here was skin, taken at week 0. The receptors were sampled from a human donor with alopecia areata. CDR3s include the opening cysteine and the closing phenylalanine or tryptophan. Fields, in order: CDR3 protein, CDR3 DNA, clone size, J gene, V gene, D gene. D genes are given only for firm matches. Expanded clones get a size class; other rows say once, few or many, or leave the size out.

cdr3_aa: CASSSNSRDRGNTGELFF
cdr3_nt: TGCGCCAGCAGCAGTAACTCCCGTGACAGGGGTAACACCGGGGAGCTGTTTTTT
clone_size: -
j_call: TRBJ2-2
v_call: TRBV4-1
d_call: TRBD1

cdr3_aa: CASSLTLSSGRGKLFF
cdr3_nt: TGTGCCAGCAGCTTAACGCTATCCTCGGGGCGAGGAAAACTGTTTTTT
clone_size: few
j_call: TRBJ1-4
v_call: TRBV13
d_call: -

cdr3_aa: CATSRDRGTEAFF
cdr3_nt: TGTGCCACCAGCAGAGACAGGGGGACTGAAGCTTTCTTT
clone_size: medium-sized
j_call: TRBJ1-1
v_call: TRBV15
d_call: TRBD1

cdr3_aa: CASSLNAFSYEQYF
cdr3_nt: TGTGCCAGCAGCTTAAATGCGTTTTCCTACGAGCAGTACTTC
clone_size: -
j_call: TRBJ2-7
v_call: TRBV7-2
d_call: -

cdr3_aa: CASSWYQETQYF
cdr3_nt: TGTGCCAGCAGCTGGTACCAAGAGACCCAGTACTTC
clone_size: -
j_call: TRBJ2-5
v_call: TRBV7-9
d_call: -

cdr3_aa: CASSPGSRTTGELFF
cdr3_nt: TGTGCCAGCTCACCGGGCTCGCGAACCACCGGGGAGCTGTTTTTT
clone_size: -
j_call: TRBJ2-2
v_call: TRBV18
d_call: -

cdr3_aa: CSVERDRTTDTQYF
cdr3_nt: TGCAGCGTTGAAAGGGACCGAACTACAGATACGCAGTATTTT
clone_size: -
j_call: TRBJ2-3
v_call: TRBV29-1
d_call: -

cdr3_aa: CASSPGQASTGELFF
cdr3_nt: TGCGCCAGCAGCCCGGGACAGGCATCAACCGGGGAGCTGTTTTTT
clone_size: few
j_call: TRBJ2-2
v_call: TRBV5-1
d_call: TRBD1

cdr3_aa: CATSIAGQINQPQHF
cdr3_nt: TGTGCCACCAGCATCGCGGGACAGATCAATCAGCCCCAGCATTTT
clone_size: -
j_call: TRBJ1-5
v_call: TRBV15
d_call: TRBD1

cdr3_aa: CASRPAGGLRDTQYF
cdr3_nt: TGTGCCAGCAGACCGGCGGGGGGGCTAAGAGATACGCAGTATTTT
clone_size: -
j_call: TRBJ2-3
v_call: TRBV27
d_call: TRBD2

cdr3_aa: CASSPPHSSGKAYEQYF
cdr3_nt: TGTGCCAGCTCACCACCTCACTCTAGCGGAAAAGCCTACGAGCAGTACTTC
clone_size: once
j_call: TRBJ2-7
v_call: TRBV18
d_call: TRBD2

cdr3_aa: CASSFIGTGVYGYTF
cdr3_nt: TGTGCCAGCAGCTTTATCGGGACAGGGGTCTATGGCTACACCTTC
clone_size: -
j_call: TRBJ1-2
v_call: TRBV5-6
d_call: TRBD1

cdr3_aa: CASYEGVDQETQYF
cdr3_nt: TGCGCCAGCTACGAGGGGGTCGATCAGGAGACCCAGTACTTC
clone_size: -
j_call: TRBJ2-5
v_call: TRBV5-1
d_call: -

cdr3_aa: CASSLGPFRNEQYF
cdr3_nt: TGTGCCAGCAGTTTAGGTCCGTTTCGGAACGAGCAGTACTTC
clone_size: -
j_call: TRBJ2-7
v_call: TRBV27
d_call: -

cdr3_aa: CASRLGEVTDTQYF
cdr3_nt: TGTGCCAGCAGGCTAGGGGAGGTGACAGATACGCAGTATTTT
clone_size: -
j_call: TRBJ2-3
v_call: TRBV6-1
d_call: -

cdr3_aa: CASSTGPLAKNIQYF
cdr3_nt: TGTGCCAGCAGTACCGGGCCTCTAGCCAAAAACATTCAGTACTTC
clone_size: few
j_call: TRBJ2-4
v_call: TRBV6-5
d_call: -

cdr3_aa: CAWSKGTGNTIYF
cdr3_nt: TGTGCCTGGAGTAAAGGGACAGGGAACACCATATATTTT
clone_size: -
j_call: TRBJ1-3
v_call: TRBV30
d_call: TRBD1

cdr3_aa: CASSLQGGGGDTQYF
cdr3_nt: TGCGCCAGCAGCTTGCAGGGTGGCGGTGGGGATACGCAGTATTTT
clone_size: -
j_call: TRBJ2-3
v_call: TRBV5-1
d_call: -

cdr3_aa: CASSDNREGNEQFF
cdr3_nt: TGTGCCAGCAGTGACAACAGGGAGGGCAATGAGCAGTTCTTC
clone_size: -
j_call: TRBJ2-1
v_call: TRBV6-4
d_call: -

cdr3_aa: CASRRKRYSGNTIYF
cdr3_nt: TGTGCCAGCAGGAGAAAGAGGTACTCTGGAAACACCATATATTTT
clone_size: -
j_call: TRBJ1-3
v_call: TRBV28
d_call: -

cdr3_aa: CASGFRRGTPYF
cdr3_nt: TGTGCTAGTGGTTTTCGGAGGGGGACTCCGTACTTC
clone_size: -
j_call: TRBJ2-4
v_call: TRBV12-5
d_call: -

cdr3_aa: CASSLCGTGVHSNQPQHF
cdr3_nt: TGTGCCAGCAGTTTATGCGGGACAGGGGTCCATAGCAATCAGCCCCAGCATTTT
clone_size: -
j_call: TRBJ1-5
v_call: TRBV27
d_call: TRBD1

cdr3_aa: CSVRGGLNTEAFF
cdr3_nt: TGCAGCGTTCGAGGGGGCCTGAACACTGAAGCTTTCTTT
clone_size: few
j_call: TRBJ1-1
v_call: TRBV29-1
d_call: TRBD1

cdr3_aa: CASSQLDTQYF
cdr3_nt: TGCGCCAGCAGCCAATTAGATACGCAGTATTTT
clone_size: -
j_call: TRBJ2-3
v_call: TRBV4-1
d_call: -

cdr3_aa: CASSQGMVETQYF
cdr3_nt: TGCGCCAGCAGCCAAGGAATGGTGGAGACCCAGTACTTC
clone_size: few
j_call: TRBJ2-5
v_call: TRBV4-1
d_call: -

cdr3_aa: CASSLRGGTEAFF
cdr3_nt: TGTGCCAGCAGCTTGAGGGGGGGCACTGAAGCTTTCTTT
clone_size: -
j_call: TRBJ1-1
v_call: TRBV5-5
d_call: -

cdr3_aa: CASSHRATTNYGYTF
cdr3_nt: TGTGCCAGTAGTCACAGAGCTACCACTAACTATGGCTACACCTTC
clone_size: -
j_call: TRBJ1-2
v_call: TRBV19
d_call: -

cdr3_aa: CASSLMGGWGQNSPLHF
cdr3_nt: TGTGCCAGCAGTTTAATGGGTGGTTGGGGCCAAAATTCACCCCTCCACTTT
clone_size: -
j_call: TRBJ1-6
v_call: TRBV27
d_call: -

cdr3_aa: CASNFEGRASSNYGYTF
cdr3_nt: TGTGCCAGCAACTTCGAGGGCAGGGCCTCTTCTAACTATGGCTACACCTTC
clone_size: -
j_call: TRBJ1-2
v_call: TRBV28
d_call: -

cdr3_aa: CASVPSTQGTPLHF
cdr3_nt: TGTGCCAGCGTCCCGAGCACACAGGGGACACCCCTCCACTTT
clone_size: -
j_call: TRBJ1-6
v_call: TRBV7-2
d_call: TRBD1

cdr3_aa: CASSGGLAGPYEQYF
cdr3_nt: TGTGCCAGCAGCGGAGGACTAGCGGGGCCGTACGAGCAGTACTTC
clone_size: large
j_call: TRBJ2-7
v_call: TRBV16
d_call: TRBD2

cdr3_aa: CATSRDWTRGRNQPQHF
cdr3_nt: TGTGCCACCAGCAGAGATTGGACCAGGGGTAGGAATCAGCCCCAGCATTTT
clone_size: once
j_call: TRBJ1-5
v_call: TRBV15
d_call: -

cdr3_aa: CASSFQQGVDTEAFF
cdr3_nt: TGTGCCAGCAGCTTCCAACAGGGGGTGGACACTGAAGCTTTCTTT
clone_size: -
j_call: TRBJ1-1
v_call: TRBV5-4
d_call: TRBD1

cdr3_aa: CASSYESEQYF
cdr3_nt: TGTGCCAGCAGTTATGAAAGTGAGCAGTACTTC
clone_size: -
j_call: TRBJ2-7
v_call: TRBV6-5
d_call: -

cdr3_aa: CASSPMRASSGNTIYF
cdr3_nt: TGTGCCAGCTCACCAATGAGGGCCAGCTCTGGAAACACCATATATTTT
clone_size: few
j_call: TRBJ1-3
v_call: TRBV18
d_call: -

cdr3_aa: CAWSVPRDRGGNQPQHF
cdr3_nt: TGTGCCTGGAGTGTACCCAGGGACAGGGGAGGCAATCAGCCCCAACATTTT
clone_size: -
j_call: TRBJ1-5
v_call: TRBV30
d_call: TRBD1

cdr3_aa: CASSQDHGVKTEAFF
cdr3_nt: TGCGCCAGCAGCCAAGATCATGGGGTGAAAACTGAAGCTTTCTTT
clone_size: -
j_call: TRBJ1-1
v_call: TRBV4-1
d_call: -